The 9 T cell receptor beta chains in this list originate from one sample, sequenced in a study of tumor and adjacent non-tumor tissue in lung cancer. No cell sorting was done before RNA was extracted from the tissue. A modified ARM-PCR protocol with three rounds of nested PCR amplified TCRbeta. TCRdb redid the calling of the multiplex PCR reads with MiXCR, one entry per CDR3 protein. The sample records over 110,000 distinct CDR3 sequences, about 71% being singletons. Sequenced: lung tumor tissue. These receptor sequences come from a man aged 60 to 69 with small cell lung cancer.

This sequence joins TRBV11-2 and TRBJ2-1; maybe TRBD2 (5 bases). Trimming took 8 bases from V and 11 from J, leaving 13 bases between them. The CDR3 is made up of 11 amino acids. Germline V CDR1 and CDR2: SGHAT, FQNNGV. CDR3: CASGSGLQQFF. The CDR3 region has the DNA TGTGCCAGCGGGTCTGGACTCCAGCAGTTCTTC.

In DNA, the CDR3 is TGTGCCAGCGGCTCAGGGTCCTCAAATCCACCCCTCCACTTT. It translates to CASGSGSSNPPLHF. This chain joins TRBV6-2 or TRBV6-3 and TRBJ1-6, with D maybe TRBD1 (5 bases). Per the germline V gene, CDR1 is MNHEY and CDR2 is SVGEGT. This CDR3 has 14 amino acids. The V gene lost 8 bases and the J gene lost 11 bases, with 19 bases spanning the gap.

As concerns this clonotype: Compared with germline, one end of the junction differs, possibly owing to a read error. V and J are TRBV6-5 and TRBJ1-1; D is unclear. The CDR3 is made up of 16 amino acids. Germline V CDR1 and CDR2: MNHEY, SVGAGI. The CDR3 DNA follows: TGTGCCAGCAACCCACGGGTCACAGTCTCGAACAGTGAAGCTTTCTTT. It encodes CASNPRVTVSNSEAFF.

With regard to this clonotype: An end of the junction does not agree with germline; a read error may underlie this. The chain carries TRBV4-1 and TRBJ2-7; 13 nucleotides align to TRBD2. The CDR3 totals 19 residues. Germline V gene sequence: CDR1 MGHRA, CDR2 YSYEKL. This chain's CDR3 is CASSQKGLAGLRSSYEQYF. In DNA form, the CDR3 reads TGCGCCAGCAGCCAGAAGGGACTAGCGGGATTGAGGAGCTCCTACGAGCAGTACTTT.

With respect to this clonotype: This may be a read error: a much more frequent sequence differs by one nucleotide. This is likely a read error, given that the CDR3 carries no conserved phenylalanine or tryptophan at its end. The chain joins TRBV20-1 to TRBJ2-1; D call uncertain. The germline V and J ends were trimmed by 7 bases and 7 bases, with 14 bases remaining between them. Germline V lookup: CDR1 DFQATT, CDR2 SNEGSKA (reference sequence). The CDR3 totals 12 residues. The CDR3 here is CSGVSPTNEQFL. CDR3 nucleotides: TGCAGTGGCGTTAGTCCGACGAATGAGCAGTTCCTC.

About this clonotype itself: Germline is not matched at one junction end, which may reflect a read error. This rearrangement joins TRBV20-1 to TRBJ2-3, with 7 bases aligning to TRBD2. The CDR3 is 16 residues long. Per the germline V gene, CDR1 is DFQATT and CDR2 is SNEGSKA (reference sequence). CDR3 DNA sequence: TGCAATGCCAGGGATGGGAGGGCCTTTTTTTTAGATACGCAATATTTT. Its translation is CNARDGRAFFLDTQYF.

Concerning this clonotype itself: This is likely a read error, given that the CDR3 carries no conserved phenylalanine or tryptophan at its end. Because the CDR3's place on the DNA is in doubt, the DNA is left out and the CDR3 is given as listed by TCRdb. V usage is TRBV29-1 and J usage is TRBJ2-3; the table's D call TRBD2 went unverified against the DNA. From its first to its last residue, the CDR3 has 15 amino acids. The germline gives CDR1 SQVTM, CDR2 ANQGSEA. This CDR3 is CSVGVFGGSTDTKYS.

This rearrangement joins TRBV20-1 to TRBJ2-5; D is perhaps TRBD1 (6 bases). Germline loops: CDR1 DFQATT, CDR2 SNEGSKA (reference sequence). The CDR3 consists of 13 residues. In DNA, the CDR3 is TGCAGCACAAAACAGGGTGGACGGGAGACCCAGTACTTC. Protein sequence: CSTKQGGRETQYF.

For this clonotype: The junction does not match germline at one end; this may be a read error. This chain connects TRBV6-2 or TRBV6-3 to TRBJ2-2, with 7 bases identical to TRBD1. Germline values: CDR1 MNHEY, CDR2 SVGEGT. This CDR3 is built from 15 residues. CDR3 DNA: TGTGCCAGAACCGACCTGGGACAGATGCACGGGGAACTGTTTTTT. Amino acid sequence: CARTDLGQMHGELFF.